Presented here are 2 T cell receptor beta chains from one specimen sequenced in a study of shared clonotypes between healthy human individuals. Naive-designated CD8 cells lacked CD45RO, were positively enriched for CCR7, and omitted terminally differentiated effector memory CD45RA+ cells. The assay was immunoSEQ multiplex PCR, and TCRdb's table has in-frame clones only and misses some. This table has about 2.1 million clones, approximately 92% appearing once. The material sequenced was naive CD8+ T cells from PBMCs. The receptors originated from a man younger than 30 in good health. Some clones in this sample may be carry-over from other donors' samples.

The chain is built from TRBV7-3 and TRBJ2-2; 10 bases match TRBD2. Unmatched junction bases numbered 5, after V lost 1 base and J lost 6 bases. The CDR3 has 16 amino acids. Per germline, CDR1 SGHTA and CDR2 FQGTGA. Here the CDR3 DNA reads TGTGCCAGCAGCTTAAGACCCAGCGGGAGGGCCGGGGAGCTGTTTTTT. This codes for CASSLRPSGRAGELFF.

The rearrangement uses TRBV9 and TRBJ2-5; D unclear. V was shortened by 0 bases and J by 5 bases, with 8 bases between the two germline ends. Germline CDR1 and CDR2: SGDLS and YYNGEE. The CDR3 consists of 13 residues. CDR3 bases: TGTGCCAGCAGCGTAGCGCCTTTCGAGACCCAGTACTTC. Amino acid sequence: CASSVAPFETQYF.